The present T cell receptor beta chain was sequenced within a study of blood T cells in healthy people across ages. Germline V gene lookup returns CDR1 MNHNS and CDR2 SASEGT. CDR3 length: 16 residues. Trimming removed 0 bases from V and 2 bases from J, with 13 bases in between. Study conclusions and caveats: CMV status of donors was unknown, possibly confounding expanded clonotype changes. Higher diversity and more naive CD4+ cells were features of long-lived donors, compared to aged donors. Percentage of naive T cells showed a strong correlation with TCR beta diversity.

Worth noting for this clonotype: Its antigen is still unknown.

Alongside a J-beta primer mix, a sample-barcoded 5' primer served in a second PCR lasting roughly 6 to 11 cycles. A template-switch adaptor with 12 random nucleotides tagged each cDNA molecule. TCRdb redid the calling of the 5' RACE reads with MiXCR, one entry per CDR3 protein. This table has some 710,000 distinct CDR3 sequences, about half appearing once. The sequence derives from a man of 80 years or more in good health. The sample was blood. The rearrangement links TRBV6-1 to TRBJ2-5; D not resolved. As DNA, the CDR3 is TGTGCCAGCAGTGAAGCCTCCTGGGGTGCTCAAGAGACCCAGTACTTC. It encodes CASSEASWGAQETQYF.